The entry that follows covers one T cell receptor beta chain sequence. This specimen belongs to a study of OX40 agonist ivuxolimab in advanced cancers. Assay used: immunoSEQ multiplex PCR; TCRdb lists only in-frame clones, some missing. This table holds 110,000 or so clones, 85% to 95% found once. The sequencing here drew on CD4+ or CD8+ T cells sorted from blood, taken in a trial of the OX40 agonist ivuxolimab. The origin of this receptor is an adult with an advanced solid tumor such as melanoma, head and neck, liver or kidney cancer.

CDR3 region: CASEAPRDAQTFF. The CDR3 DNA sequence: TGTGCCAGCGAGGCCCCCAGAGATGCCCAAACTTTCTTT. The chain is built from TRBV27 and TRBJ1-1; no firm D call. Germline CDR1 reads MNHEY; CDR2 reads SMNVEV (reference sequence). The germline V and J ends were trimmed by 8 bases and 12 bases, with 22 bases remaining between them. The length of the CDR3 is 13 residues.